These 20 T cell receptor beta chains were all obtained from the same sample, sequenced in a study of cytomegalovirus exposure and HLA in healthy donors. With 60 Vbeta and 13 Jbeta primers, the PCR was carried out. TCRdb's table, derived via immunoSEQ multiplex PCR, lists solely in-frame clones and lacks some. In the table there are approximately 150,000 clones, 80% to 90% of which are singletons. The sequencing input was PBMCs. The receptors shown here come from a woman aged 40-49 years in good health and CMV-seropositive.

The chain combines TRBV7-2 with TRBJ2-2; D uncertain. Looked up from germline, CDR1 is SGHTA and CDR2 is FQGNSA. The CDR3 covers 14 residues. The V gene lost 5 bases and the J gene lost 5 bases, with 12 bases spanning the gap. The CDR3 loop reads CASSPLLLTGELFF. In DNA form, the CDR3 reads TGTGCCAGCAGCCCCCTTTTACTAACCGGGGAGCTGTTTTTT.

The DNA for the CDR3 is TGTGCCAGCAGCTTAAGGCAGGGCTACGAGCAGTACTTC. It yields the protein CASSLRQGYEQYF. V usage is TRBV7-3 and J usage is TRBJ2-7, with D possibly matching TRBD1 (5 bases). V was pared by 1 base and J by 3 bases, with 7 bases between. The CDR3 is 13 amino acids. From germline, CDR1 is SGHTA and CDR2 FQGTGA.

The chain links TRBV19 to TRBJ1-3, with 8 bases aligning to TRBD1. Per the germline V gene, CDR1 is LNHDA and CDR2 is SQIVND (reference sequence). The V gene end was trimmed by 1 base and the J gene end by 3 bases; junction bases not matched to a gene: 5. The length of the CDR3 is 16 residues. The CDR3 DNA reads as TGTGCCAGTAGTATAGCCCAGGGGGCGAGTGGAAACACCATATATTTT. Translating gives CASSIAQGASGNTIYF.

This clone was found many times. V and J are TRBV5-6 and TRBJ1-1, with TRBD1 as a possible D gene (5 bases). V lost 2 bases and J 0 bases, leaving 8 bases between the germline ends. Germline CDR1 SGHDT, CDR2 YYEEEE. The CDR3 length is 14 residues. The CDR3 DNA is TGTGCCAGCAGCTTCACAGGTCTGAACACTGAAGCTTTCTTT. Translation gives CASSFTGLNTEAFF.

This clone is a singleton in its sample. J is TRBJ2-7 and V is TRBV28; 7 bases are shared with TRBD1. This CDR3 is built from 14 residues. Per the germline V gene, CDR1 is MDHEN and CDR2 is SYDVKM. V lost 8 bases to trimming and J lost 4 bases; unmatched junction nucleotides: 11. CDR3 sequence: CASARQGGGYEQYF. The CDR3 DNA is TGTGCCAGCGCGAGACAGGGTGGGGGATACGAGCAGTACTTC.

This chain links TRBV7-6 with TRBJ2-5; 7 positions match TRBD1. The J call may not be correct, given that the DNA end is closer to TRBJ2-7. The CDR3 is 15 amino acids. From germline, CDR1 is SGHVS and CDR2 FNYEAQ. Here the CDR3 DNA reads TGTGCCAGCAGCTTAGGCAAGGGACAGCACTACGAGCAGTACTTC. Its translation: CASSLGKGQHYEQYF.

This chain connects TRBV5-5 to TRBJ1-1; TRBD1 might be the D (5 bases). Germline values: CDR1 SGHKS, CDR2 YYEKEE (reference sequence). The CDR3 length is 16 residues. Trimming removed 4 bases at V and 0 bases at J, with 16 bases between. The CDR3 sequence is CASSPNGGFLNTEAFF. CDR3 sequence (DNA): TGTGCCAGCAGCCCTAATGGGGGGTTCTTGAACACTGAAGCTTTCTTT.

CDR3 coding DNA: TGTGCCAGCAGCCAAGGGGTACTAGCGGAAAACATTCAGTACTTC. This codes for CASSQGVLAENIQYF. This sequence joins TRBV4-2 and TRBJ2-4; 8 bases are a match to TRBD2. J lost 5 bases, V lost 1 base, and 4 bases had no gene match. Germline CDR1 reads LGHNA; CDR2 reads YNFKEQ. This CDR3 is 15 amino acids long.

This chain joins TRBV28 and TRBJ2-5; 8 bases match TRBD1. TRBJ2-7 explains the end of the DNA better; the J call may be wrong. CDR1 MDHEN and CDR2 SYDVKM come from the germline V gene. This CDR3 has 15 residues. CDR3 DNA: TGTGCCAGCAGTTTAAGGCCAGGGGGCCTCTCCGAGCAGTACTTC. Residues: CASSLRPGGLSEQYF.

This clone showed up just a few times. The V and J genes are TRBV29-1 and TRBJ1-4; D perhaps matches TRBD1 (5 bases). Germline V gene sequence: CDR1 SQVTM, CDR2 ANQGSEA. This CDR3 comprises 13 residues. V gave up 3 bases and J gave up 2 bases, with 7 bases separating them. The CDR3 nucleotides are TGCAGCGTTGATGGGGGGACTAATGAAAAACTGTTTTTT. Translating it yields CSVDGGTNEKLFF.

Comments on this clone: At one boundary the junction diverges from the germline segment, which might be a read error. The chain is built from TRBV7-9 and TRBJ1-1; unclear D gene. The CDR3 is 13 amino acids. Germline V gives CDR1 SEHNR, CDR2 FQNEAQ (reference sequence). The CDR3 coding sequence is TGTTCCAGCAGCCCGCGGCCAGACACTGAAGCTTTCTTT. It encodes CSSSPRPDTEAFF.

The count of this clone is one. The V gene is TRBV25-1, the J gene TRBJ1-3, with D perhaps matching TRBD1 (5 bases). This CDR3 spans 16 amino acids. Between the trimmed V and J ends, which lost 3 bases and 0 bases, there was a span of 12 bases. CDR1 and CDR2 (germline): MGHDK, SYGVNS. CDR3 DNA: TGTGCCAGCAGTGATGGTCAGGGACTCTCTGGAAACACCATATATTTT. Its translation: CASSDGQGLSGNTIYF.

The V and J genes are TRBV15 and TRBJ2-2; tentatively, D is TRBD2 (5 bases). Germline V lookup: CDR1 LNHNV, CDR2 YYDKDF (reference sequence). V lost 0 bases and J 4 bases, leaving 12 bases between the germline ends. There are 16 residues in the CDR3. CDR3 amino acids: CATSREEDLSTGELFF. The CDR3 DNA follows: TGTGCCACCAGCAGAGAGGAGGACCTAAGCACCGGGGAGCTGTTTTTT.

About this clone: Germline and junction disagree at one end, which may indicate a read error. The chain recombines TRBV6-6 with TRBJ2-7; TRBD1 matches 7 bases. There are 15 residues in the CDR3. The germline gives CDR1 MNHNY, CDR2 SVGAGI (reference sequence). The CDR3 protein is CASSFRGTDTPLSGF. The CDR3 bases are TGTGCCAGCAGTTTCAGGGGGACAGACACCCCCCTTTCCGGCTTC.

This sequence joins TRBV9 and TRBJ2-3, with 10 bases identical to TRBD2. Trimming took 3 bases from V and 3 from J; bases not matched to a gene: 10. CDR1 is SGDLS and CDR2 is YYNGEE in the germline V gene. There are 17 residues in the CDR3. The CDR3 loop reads CASSERGVTSGTDTQYF. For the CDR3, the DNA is TGTGCCAGCAGCGAGAGAGGCGTGACTAGCGGGACAGATACGCAGTATTTT.

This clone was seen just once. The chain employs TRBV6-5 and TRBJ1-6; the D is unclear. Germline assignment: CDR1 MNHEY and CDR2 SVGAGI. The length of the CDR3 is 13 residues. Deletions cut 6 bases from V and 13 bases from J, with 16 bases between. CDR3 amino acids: CASSPIPDWPLHF. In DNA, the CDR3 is TGTGCCAGCAGCCCTATCCCTGACTGGCCCCTCCACTTT.

CDR3 nucleotide sequence: TGTGCCAGCAGCTCGCCTCGTGCCGGGACAGGACTTTACGAGCAGTACTTC. It yields the protein CASSSPRAGTGLYEQYF. V gene TRBV7-8 combines with J gene TRBJ2-7, with 8 bases fitting TRBD1. Germline-derived CDR1 and CDR2 are SGHVS and FQNEAQ. V lost 4 bases, J lost 4 bases, and 15 bases stayed unmatched. CDR3 length equals 17 residues.

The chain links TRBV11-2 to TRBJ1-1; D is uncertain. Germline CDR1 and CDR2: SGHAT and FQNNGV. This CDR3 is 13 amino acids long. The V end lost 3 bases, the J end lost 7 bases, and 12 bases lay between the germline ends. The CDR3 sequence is CASSLSQINEAFF. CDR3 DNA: TGTGCCAGCAGCTTGTCCCAGATAAATGAAGCTTTCTTT.

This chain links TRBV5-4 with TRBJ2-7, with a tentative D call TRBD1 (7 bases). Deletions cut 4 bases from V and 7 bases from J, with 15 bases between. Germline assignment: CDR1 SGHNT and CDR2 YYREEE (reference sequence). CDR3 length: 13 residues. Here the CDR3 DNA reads TGTGCCAGCAGCCTCCAGGGGGGCACGGAGCAGTACTTC. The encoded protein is CASSLQGGTEQYF.

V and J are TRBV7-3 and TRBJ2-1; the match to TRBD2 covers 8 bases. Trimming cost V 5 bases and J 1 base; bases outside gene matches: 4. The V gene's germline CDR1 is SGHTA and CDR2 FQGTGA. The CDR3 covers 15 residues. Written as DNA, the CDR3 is TGTGCCAGCAGCCCCTCTAGCGGGTCCTACAATGAGCAGTTCTTC. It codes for CASSPSSGSYNEQFF.